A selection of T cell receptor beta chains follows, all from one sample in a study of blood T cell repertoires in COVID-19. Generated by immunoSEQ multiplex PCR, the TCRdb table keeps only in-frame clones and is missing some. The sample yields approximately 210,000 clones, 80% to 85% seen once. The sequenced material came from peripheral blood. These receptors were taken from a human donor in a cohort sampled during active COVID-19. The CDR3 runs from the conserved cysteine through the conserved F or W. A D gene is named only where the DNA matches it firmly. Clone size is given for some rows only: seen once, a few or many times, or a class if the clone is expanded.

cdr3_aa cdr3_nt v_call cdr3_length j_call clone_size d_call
CASSPSTGGISYEQYF TGTGCCAGCAGTCCCTCGACAGGGGGGATCTCCTACGAGCAGTACTTC TRBV27 16 TRBJ2-7 few TRBD1
CASKRQGNTGELFF TGTGCCAGCAAAAGACAGGGGAACACCGGGGAGCTGTTTTTT TRBV7-3 14 TRBJ2-2 . TRBD1
CASSLRGSNQPQHF TGTGCCAGCAGCTTAAGGGGTAGCAATCAGCCCCAGCATTTT TRBV5-6 14 TRBJ1-5 . .
CATSKFVGGRGNQPQHF TGTGCCACCAGCAAATTCGTTGGGGGCCGGGGCAATCAGCCCCAGCATTTT TRBV15 17 TRBJ1-5 . .
CASSLSPGPYQPQHF TGTGCCAGCAGTTTATCCCCAGGGCCCTATCAGCCCCAGCATTTT TRBV28 15 TRBJ1-5 few .
CSASSARKETQYF TGCAGTGCTAGTAGCGCCCGTAAAGAGACCCAGTACTTC TRBV20-1 13 TRBJ2-5 . .
CASSKLASEQFF TGTGCCAGCAGTAAACTAGCGTCTGAGCAGTTCTTC TRBV27 12 TRBJ2-1 . TRBD2
CASSYGTLNNSPLHF TGTGCCAGCAGTTATGGGACATTAAATAATTCACCCCTCCACTTT TRBV6-5 15 TRBJ1-6 . .
CASTGTGRIGGYEQYF TGTGCCAGCACCGGGACAGGGAGGATCGGTGGATACGAGCAGTACTTC TRBV11-2 16 TRBJ2-7 . TRBD1
CASSLGRREGRNIQYF TGTGCCAGCAGCTTAGGACGGCGGGAGGGCCGGAACATTCAGTACTTC TRBV11-3 16 TRBJ2-4 . TRBD2
CASSLRDRVWDQPQHF TGTGCCAGCAGCTTACGGGACAGGGTATGGGATCAGCCCCAGCATTTT TRBV5-5 16 TRBJ1-5 . TRBD1
CASSSLDRYYEQYF TGTGCCAGCAGCTCGCTCGACAGATACTACGAGCAGTACTTC TRBV6-6 14 TRBJ2-7 few .
CASSPSTGANSSLHF TGTGCCAGCAGTCCGTCCACAGGGGCTAATTCATCCCTCCACTTT TRBV6-5 15 TRBJ1-6 . TRBD1
CASSLTTLDTQYF TGTGCCAGCAGCCTGACAACTCTCGATACGCAGTATTTT TRBV11-2 13 TRBJ2-3 . .
CASSLGGRDEQFF TGTGCCAGCAGCTTGGGGGGGCGGGATGAGCAGTTCTTC TRBV11-3 13 TRBJ2-1 . .
CASSFLTSGIGNEQFF TGTGCCAGCAGTTTTCTGACTAGCGGGATTGGTAATGAGCAGTTCTTC TRBV27 16 TRBJ2-1 . TRBD2
CASSPNAQGADYGYTF TGTGCCAGCAGCCCAAATGCACAGGGGGCAGACTATGGCTACACCTTC TRBV9 16 TRBJ1-2 . TRBD1
CASRGRDRGAYEQYF TGTGCCAGTAGGGGCCGGGACAGGGGCGCCTACGAGCAGTACTTC TRBV19 15 TRBJ2-7 . TRBD1
CASRLAGGRYYGSYNEQFF TGTGCCAGCAGACTAGCGGGAGGGCGCTACTACGGCTCCTACAATGAGCAGTTCTTC TRBV5-6 19 TRBJ2-1 few TRBD2
CSVRVQGPTYEQYF TGCAGCGTTCGCGTACAGGGGCCCACCTACGAGCAGTACTTC TRBV29-1 14 TRBJ2-7 once TRBD1
CSVKQGSRDTDTQYF TGCAGCGTAAAACAGGGCTCCCGAGACACAGATACGCAGTATTTT TRBV29-1 15 TRBJ2-3 . .
CASSVGGRGNQPQHF TGTGCCAGCAGCGTAGGGGGGCGAGGGAATCAGCCCCAGCATTTT TRBV9 15 TRBJ1-5 . .
CASSQDRGIYEQYF TGCGCCAGCAGCCAAGACAGGGGTATCTACGAGCAGTACTTC TRBV4-1 14 TRBJ2-7 few .
CASSVNVLRELFF TGTGCCAGCAGCGTGAACGTGCTAAGGGAGCTGTTTTTT TRBV7-7 13 TRBJ2-2 . .
CASSLLAKHQPQHF TGTGCCAGCAGTTTACTCGCCAAGCATCAGCCCCAGCATTTT TRBV28 14 TRBJ1-5 . .
CASSRGLGTYEQYF TGTGCCAGCAGCCGGGGACTAGGGACCTACGAGCAGTACTTC TRBV5-8 14 TRBJ2-7 . TRBD2
CASSRFGDYDYEQYF TGTGCCAGCAGCAGGTTCGGGGACTACGACTACGAGCAGTACTTC TRBV7-9 15 TRBJ2-7 . TRBD2
CASSSQRLENTEAFF TGTGCCAGCAGCTCCCAACGACTTGAAAACACTGAAGCTTTCTTT TRBV7-3 15 TRBJ1-1 . .
CASSRDRGNEQYF TGCGCCAGCAGCCGGGACAGGGGTAACGAGCAGTACTTC TRBV5-1 13 TRBJ2-7 . TRBD1
CASSLNPRGEINTGELFF TGTGCCAGCAGCTTAAACCCCCGGGGGGAGATTAACACCGGGGAGCTGTTTTTT TRBV7-3 18 TRBJ2-2 . TRBD2
CASSLGQRNTEAFF TGTGCCAGCAGCTTGGGACAGAGAAACACTGAAGCTTTCTTT TRBV5-6 14 TRBJ1-1 . .
CASSPQPGGGQETQYF TGTGCCAGCAGCCCGCAGCCAGGGGGCGGTCAAGAGACCCAGTACTTC TRBV7-2 16 TRBJ2-5 . TRBD1
CASDRPNTEAFF TGTGCCAGCGACAGACCGAACACTGAAGCTTTCTTT TRBV7-9 12 TRBJ1-1 few .
CASSSGLAGPQETQYF TGCGCCAGCAGCTCCGGACTAGCGGGACCCCAAGAGACCCAGTACTTC TRBV5-1 16 TRBJ2-5 . TRBD2
CASSPKGAYTEAFF TGTGCCAGCTCACCGAAGGGGGCGTACACTGAAGCTTTCTTT TRBV18 14 TRBJ1-1 . TRBD1
CASRRGLADYNEQFF TGTGCCAGCAGGCGGGGACTAGCGGACTACAATGAGCAGTTCTTC TRBV3-1/TRBV3-2 15 TRBJ2-1 few TRBD2
CATSDPLAGVINEQFF TGTGCCACCAGTGATCCACTAGCGGGAGTGATAAATGAGCAGTTCTTC TRBV24-1 16 TRBJ2-1 . TRBD2
CASKARDRGIQPQHF TGTGCCAGCAAGGCCCGGGACAGGGGCATCCAGCCCCAGCATTTT TRBV28 15 TRBJ1-5 . TRBD1
CASSQEGRRETQYF TGCGCCAGCAGCCAAGAGGGGCGACGAGAGACCCAGTACTTC TRBV4-3 14 TRBJ2-5 . .
CASSPGVGKNIQYF TGTGCCAGCAGCCCGGGAGTTGGCAAAAACATTCAGTACTTC TRBV9 14 TRBJ2-4 once .